This TCR beta chain was identified in a study of prognosis after radiotherapy for stage I lung cancer. Study overall: Several patients had oligometastatic NSCLC after their primary tumor was surgically resected, and more than eleven patients had newly diagnosed primary stage I lung tumors. Study-wide results and caveats: Shannon entropy after stereotactic body radiation therapy was lower in patients who developed distant metastases.

This clonotype was observed a handful of times. Its antigen is not known. Using two-round multiplex PCR, the authors amplified TCR beta CDR3 from genomic DNA. During first-round PCR, primers specific to each TRBV and TRBJ gene were used. The authors ran second-round PCR with universal primers. TCRdb re-derived calls from the multiplex PCR reads in MiXCR, one entry per CDR3 protein. The top ten clones hold roughly 14% of a sample with more than 30,000 distinct CDR3 sequences, about 40% of them seen once. This material consisted of PBMCs, taken before or after stereotactic body radiation therapy (not recorded which). The receptor comes from a donor at least 50 years old with non-small cell lung cancer.

CDR3 region: CASSGWDRGIVSSYEQYF. The DNA of the CDR3 is TGTGCCAGCAGTGGATGGGACAGGGGGATCGTGAGCTCCTACGAGCAGTACTTC. The chain is built from TRBV28 and TRBJ2-7; TRBD1 aligns across 11 bases. The length of the CDR3 is 18 residues. The germline gives CDR1 MDHEN, CDR2 SYDVKM. V lost 5 bases to trimming and J lost 0 bases; unmatched junction nucleotides: 12.